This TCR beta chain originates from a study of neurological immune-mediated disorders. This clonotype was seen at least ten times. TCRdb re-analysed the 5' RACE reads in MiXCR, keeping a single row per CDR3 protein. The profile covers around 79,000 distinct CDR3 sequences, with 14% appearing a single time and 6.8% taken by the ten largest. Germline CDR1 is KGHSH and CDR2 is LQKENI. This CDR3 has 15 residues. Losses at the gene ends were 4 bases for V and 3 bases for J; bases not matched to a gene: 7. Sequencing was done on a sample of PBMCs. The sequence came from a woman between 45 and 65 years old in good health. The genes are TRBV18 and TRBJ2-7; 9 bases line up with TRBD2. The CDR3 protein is CASSRDSSGDYEQYF. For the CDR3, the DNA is TGTGCCAGCTCACGGGATTCTAGCGGGGACTACGAGCAGTACTTC.